A selection of T cell receptor beta chains follows, all from one sample in a study of blood T cells in healthy people across ages. TCRdb passed the 5' RACE reads through MiXCR, listing each CDR3 protein once. The sample holds about 640,000 distinct CDR3 sequences, about 30% seen once. Material: blood. The receptors originated from a woman older than 75 in good health. The CDR3 runs from the conserved cysteine through the conserved F or W. A D gene is named only where the DNA matches it firmly. Clone sizes are given selectively: once, few, many, or a class where the clone is expanded.

len | j_gene | abundance | v_gene | d_gene | CDR3nt | CDR3aa
12 | TRBJ2-7 | - | TRBV28 | - | TGTGCCAGCGGAGGACAGAGATACGAGCAGTACTTC | CASGGQRYEQYF
15 | TRBJ2-1 | many | TRBV5-1 | - | TGCGCCAGCAGCCTAGGGGGCGGGGGGTCGTATGAGCAGTTCTTC | CASSLGGGGSYEQFF
15 | TRBJ1-5 | - | TRBV28 | - | TGTGCCAGCAGTCCTATGGGGGTAAGGGGTCAGCCCCAGCATTTT | CASSPMGVRGQPQHF
15 | TRBJ1-5 | many | TRBV7-2 | - | TGTGCCAGCAGCTTAGCAGGGATAAGCAATCAGCCCCAGCATTTT | CASSLAGISNQPQHF
13 | TRBJ2-7 | many | TRBV9 | TRBD1 | TGTGCCAGCAGCGCGACAGGGCTGAGGGAGCAGTACTTC | CASSATGLREQYF
20 | TRBJ2-3 | - | TRBV6-5 | - | TGTGCCAGCAGTTACGGTAACAGGTGGATTGTACGGGGGCGCACAGATACGCAGTATTTT | CASSYGNRWIVRGRTDTQYF
15 | TRBJ1-1 | few | TRBV6-1 | - | TGTGCCAGCAGTCGACGGGCCACGGCGAACACTGAAGCTTTCTTT | CASSRRATANTEAFF
16 | TRBJ2-3 | - | TRBV6-5 | - | TGTGCCAGCAGTTTATCCCCGCCTGACAACACAGATACGCAGTATTTT | CASSLSPPDNTDTQYF
15 | TRBJ1-5 | few | TRBV4-1 | - | TGCGCCAGCAGCCAAGACAGCGACAGCCGTAATCCCCAGCATTTT | CASSQDSDSRNPQHF
11 | TRBJ1-2 | once | TRBV29-1 | - | TGCAGCGTTGAGACTAACTATGGCTACACCTTC | CSVETNYGYTF
13 | TRBJ1-2 | many | TRBV5-1 | - | TGCGCCAGCAGCTTGGAGGGGGAGTACGGCTACACCTTC | CASSLEGEYGYTF
15 | TRBJ1-1 | - | TRBV4-2 | - | TGTGCCAGCAGCCAAGGACAGACAATGAACACTGAAGCTTTCTTT | CASSQGQTMNTEAFF
13 | TRBJ1-5 | many | TRBV6-5 | TRBD1 | TGTGCCAGCAGTCGGACAGGTAATCAGCCCCAGCATTTT | CASSRTGNQPQHF
17 | TRBJ2-1 | - | TRBV29-1 | TRBD2 | TGCAGCGTTGGGCCCCCCACTAGCGGGAGGGCCGGCTATGAGCAGTTCTTC | CSVGPPTSGRAGYEQFF
19 | TRBJ2-2 | - | TRBV4-2 | TRBD2 | TGTGCCAGCAGCCAAGAGTCAGCTAGCGGGAATCTGAACACCGGGGAGCTGTTTTTT | CASSQESASGNLNTGELFF
15 | TRBJ2-6 | - | TRBV11-2 | - | TGTGCCAGCACCGAGCAGAGCTCTGGGGCCAACGTCCGGACTTTC | CASTEQSSGANVRTF
15 | TRBJ2-7 | many | TRBV7-2 | TRBD2 | TGTGCCAGCAGCTTAGCAGCGGGGGTCCCCTACGAGCAGTACTTC | CASSLAAGVPYEQYF
13 | TRBJ1-2 | many | TRBV6-2/TRBV6-3 | - | TGTGCCAGCAGTTACGGGACCCTCTATGGCTACACCTTC | CASSYGTLYGYTF
13 | TRBJ2-5 | many | TRBV30 | - | TGTGCCTGGAGTCGACTGAACCAAGAGACCCAGTACTTC | CAWSRLNQETQYF
12 | TRBJ2-2 | - | TRBV20-1 | - | TGCAGTGCTAGGTCGGCCACCGGGGAGCTGTTTTTT | CSARSATGELFF
12 | TRBJ2-5 | - | TRBV29-1 | - | TGCAGCGTTGTAGTGACTGGAGAGACCCAGTACTTC | CSVVVTGETQYF
14 | TRBJ2-1 | many | TRBV7-3 | - | TGTGCCAGCAGCTCTCAGGGGCGTTACAATGAGCAGTTCTTC | CASSSQGRYNEQFF